This TCR beta chain was captured in a study of T cell repertoires in cytomegalovirus infection (dated by TCRdb to between 2019 and 2020). Describing the broader study: Because public TCR beta signatures pointed to carriage of CMV infection together with the matching HLA type, the HLA type of each donor mattered for the analysis. Here is what the overall study found, with its caveats: The ex vivo response was dominated by HLA-C-restricted CMV-specific TCR beta clonotypes, and the single most frequent clonotype in two of eight donors was supplied by these HLA-C-restricted clonotypes. In both this cohort and an independent roughly 350-donor cohort, the cumulative frequency of public TCR beta family members distinguished carriers of CMV infection plus the relevant HLA type.

Sequenced on an Illumina HiSeq 1500. TCRdb reworked the public reads: Q25 trimming with fastp, MiXCR clone assembly, productive beta chains retained. Here each entry gathers all rows of one CDR3 protein and keeps the most common genes and DNA. The sample table records hundreds of thousands of distinct CDR3 sequences; approximately 31% of these occur just once. Jointly, the top ten make up roughly 13% of the sample. This clonotype has at least ten counts. What antigen it recognizes has not been identified. Base-call qualities are not available, and no considerably larger clone is one nucleotide away. CDR1 SEHNR and CDR2 FQNEAQ were looked up in the germline V gene (reference sequence). Trimmed from V: 5 bases; trimmed from J: 4 bases; junction bases lacking a gene match: 2. The CDR3 has 13 amino acids, counting the end cysteine and phenylalanine. CDR3 DNA is the only sequence kept; it has 39 bases, read in frame from the first base.

The chain was built from TRBV7-9 and TRBJ2-1, with TRBD1 identical over 7 junction bases. This receptor was identified in a human donor in good health (CMV status not recorded). Some clones in this sample may be carry-over from other donors' samples. Sequencing was done on a sample of PBMCs. The bases read TGTGCCAGCAGCCCGGGACAGTACAATGAGCAGTTCTTC. Translated, this is CASSPGQYNEQFF.